The clone carrying this T cell receptor (beta chain) has a handful of counts. Its antigen is unidentified. The isolated RNA, all of it, was reverse transcribed, so expressed TCRB transcripts were what got sequenced. There were millions of reads on average in the naive, central memory and regulatory T cell samples. TCRdb's table, derived via immunoSEQ multiplex PCR, lists solely in-frame clones and lacks some. This table has 95,000 to 150,000 clones, around 17% appearing once. These data are taken from a study of beta chain features in type 1 diabetes. The V end lost 3 bases, the J end lost 2 bases, and 10 bases lay between the germline ends. Germline CDR1 SEHNR, CDR2 FQNEAQ (reference sequence). The CDR3 consists of 14 residues. Study results and caveats: VDJ junctions in type 1 diabetes patients carried more deletions and fewer insertions. TCRB CDR3 length was moderately but significantly reduced in all four CD4+ subsets of Type 1 diabetes patients. The naive, central memory and Treg TCRB repertoires of patients appeared to be more similar to one another than those of healthy donors. In cDNA sequencing, cells with high TCR expression could be over-represented.

The sequencing input was central memory CD4+ T cells from blood. The rearrangement joins TRBV7-9 to TRBJ2-5, with a tentative D call TRBD1 (6 bases). The TCR comes from a man aged 30-40 years with type 1 diabetes. CDR3 loop: CASSFMGAQETQYF. CDR3 coding DNA: TGTGCCAGCAGCTTTATGGGGGCACAAGAGACCCAGTACTTC.